A selection of T cell receptor beta chains follows, all from one sample in a study of blood T cells in healthy people across ages. TCRdb processed the 5' RACE reads anew with MiXCR; each CDR3 protein has one entry. The sample lists hundreds of thousands of distinct CDR3 sequences; around two fifths were seen once. Source material: blood. The receptors here all came from a man at least 80 years old in good health. Each CDR3 is given with its conserved first and last residue. A D gene is named only where the DNA matches it firmly. Some rows mark clone size as missing; the rest say once, few, many or name a class of expanded clone.

V	size	J	D	CDR3	DNA
TRBV7-8	.	TRBJ2-6	TRBD1	CASSLGRRTGSAGANVLTF	TGTGCCAGCAGCTTAGGGAGGCGGACAGGGTCCGCTGGGGCCAACGTCCTGACTTTC
TRBV6-6	.	TRBJ2-1	.	CASRLTASPGQFF	TGTGCCAGCAGGCTGACTGCCAGCCCTGGGCAGTTCTTC
TRBV27	.	TRBJ2-1	TRBD2	CASRIGLAGANEQFF	TGTGCCAGCAGAATAGGACTAGCGGGAGCCAATGAGCAGTTCTTC
TRBV20-1	.	TRBJ2-3	TRBD1	CSAKNRGTSTDTQYF	TGCAGTGCTAAAAACAGGGGAACTAGCACAGATACGCAGTATTTT
TRBV10-1	.	TRBJ2-5	TRBD1	CASPGQEETQYF	TGCGCCAGCCCGGGACAGGAAGAGACCCAGTACTTC
TRBV6-2/TRBV6-3	few	TRBJ2-6	.	CASSYRGGAGANVLTF	TGTGCCAGCAGTTACCGTGGGGGAGCGGGGGCCAACGTCCTGACTTTC
TRBV28	.	TRBJ1-2	TRBD1	CASSLDGQGVVNGYTF	TGTGCCAGCAGTTTAGATGGACAGGGGGTGGTGAATGGCTACACCTTC
TRBV14	.	TRBJ2-7	TRBD2	CASSQGFLAGIYEQYF	TGTGCCAGCAGCCAAGGCTTTCTAGCGGGGATCTACGAGCAGTACTTC
TRBV4-3	.	TRBJ2-7	.	CASSQIGRDEQYF	TGCGCCAGCAGCCAAATTGGAAGGGACGAGCAGTACTTC
TRBV29-1	.	TRBJ2-5	TRBD1	CSVAGQGNNQETQYF	TGCAGCGTCGCAGGACAGGGGAACAACCAAGAGACCCAGTACTTC
TRBV28	.	TRBJ2-2	TRBD1	CASSFGTGYGELFF	TGTGCCAGCAGTTTCGGGACAGGATACGGGGAGCTGTTTTTT
TRBV12-3/TRBV12-4	few	TRBJ2-1	.	CAIQKKQGDNEQFF	TGTGCCATCCAGAAAAAACAGGGTGACAATGAGCAGTTCTTC
TRBV4-2	.	TRBJ1-6	.	CASSQDEAGRGSPLHF	TGTGCCAGCAGCCAAGATGAGGCAGGGCGGGGTTCACCCCTCCACTTT
TRBV20-1	.	TRBJ1-1	.	CSARDHTEAFF	TGCAGTGCTAGAGACCACACTGAAGCTTTCTTT
TRBV29-1	many	TRBJ2-3	.	CSALGGAVDTQYF	TGCAGCGCCCTGGGGGGCGCGGTAGATACGCAGTATTTT
TRBV10-3	.	TRBJ2-3	.	CAIRGTGTSTDTQYF	TGTGCCATCAGGGGGACGGGGACGAGCACAGATACGCAGTATTTT
TRBV11-1	.	TRBJ2-7	TRBD2	CAGSQGLAGVYEQYF	TGTGCCGGCAGCCAAGGACTAGCGGGAGTCTACGAGCAGTACTTC
TRBV28	.	TRBJ2-7	TRBD2	CASPSTSGSNYNEQYF	TGTGCCAGCCCCTCTACTAGCGGGAGCAATTACAATGAGCAGTACTTC
TRBV5-5	.	TRBJ1-1	TRBD1	CASSWGQGRGTEAFF	TGTGCCAGCAGCTGGGGACAGGGGAGAGGCACTGAAGCTTTCTTT
TRBV4-1	few	TRBJ2-3	.	CASSQRGLRGSTDTQYF	TGCGCCAGCAGCCAACGAGGTTTACGGGGGAGCACAGATACGCAGTATTTT
TRBV14	few	TRBJ2-5	TRBD2	CASSQPILAGAETQYF	TGTGCCAGCAGCCAACCTATACTAGCGGGGGCAGAGACCCAGTACTTC
TRBV15	.	TRBJ2-4	.	CATSRDTPPGLDIQYF	TGTGCCACCAGCAGAGATACCCCCCCGGGGTTGGACATTCAGTACTTC
TRBV20-1	.	TRBJ2-7	.	CSARLLEGVLGEQYF	TGCAGTGCTAGGTTGTTGGAGGGAGTATTAGGCGAGCAGTACTTC
TRBV6-5	few	TRBJ2-7	.	CASSYSMGVFSYEQYF	TGTGCCAGCAGTTACTCGATGGGGGTCTTTTCCTACGAGCAGTACTTC
TRBV5-1	.	TRBJ2-5	.	CASSLASLETQYF	TGCGCCAGCAGCTTGGCTTCTTTAGAGACCCAGTACTTC
TRBV6-2/TRBV6-3	.	TRBJ2-7	.	CASSRFLSPSSYEQYF	TGTGCCAGCAGTCGCTTCTTGAGCCCCAGCTCCTACGAGCAGTACTTC
TRBV29-1	few	TRBJ1-2	TRBD1	CSVARQGVGYTF	TGCAGCGTTGCCCGACAGGGGGTGGGCTACACCTTC
TRBV14	.	TRBJ2-1	.	CASSRRQSYNEQFF	TGTGCCAGCAGCCGCAGACAGTCCTACAATGAGCAGTTCTTC
TRBV28	.	TRBJ2-5	.	CASSTTGKKETQYF	TGTGCCAGCAGTACGACCGGGAAGAAAGAGACCCAGTACTTC
TRBV11-2	.	TRBJ2-3	TRBD2	CASSFESGGGDTQYF	TGTGCCAGCAGCTTTGAGAGCGGGGGAGGGGATACGCAGTATTTT
TRBV12-3/TRBV12-4	few	TRBJ2-2	.	CASSLKTGTTGELFF	TGTGCCAGCAGTTTGAAGACGGGGACCACCGGGGAGCTGTTTTTT
TRBV20-1	few	TRBJ2-7	.	CSARAQSRSYEQYF	TGCAGTGCTAGAGCGCAAAGCCGATCCTACGAGCAGTACTTC
TRBV5-1	few	TRBJ1-1	.	CASSLGVGGGNTEAFF	TGCGCCAGCAGCTTGGGTGTGGGGGGGGGCAACACTGAAGCTTTCTTT
TRBV6-5	few	TRBJ2-5	.	CASSTRTEYQETQYF	TGTGCCAGCAGCACACGGACAGAGTACCAAGAGACCCAGTACTTC
TRBV28	many	TRBJ2-7	TRBD1	CASRTDRVRYEQYF	TGTGCCAGCAGGACCGACAGGGTCCGCTACGAGCAGTACTTC
TRBV29-1	many	TRBJ1-2	TRBD1	CSVVRQGSYGYTF	TGCAGCGTTGTTAGACAGGGAAGTTATGGCTACACCTTC
TRBV7-2	.	TRBJ2-5	.	CASSRRRTAREHNEQYF	TGTGCCAGCAGCCGACGAAGGACAGCCCGGGAACACAATGAGCAGTACTTC